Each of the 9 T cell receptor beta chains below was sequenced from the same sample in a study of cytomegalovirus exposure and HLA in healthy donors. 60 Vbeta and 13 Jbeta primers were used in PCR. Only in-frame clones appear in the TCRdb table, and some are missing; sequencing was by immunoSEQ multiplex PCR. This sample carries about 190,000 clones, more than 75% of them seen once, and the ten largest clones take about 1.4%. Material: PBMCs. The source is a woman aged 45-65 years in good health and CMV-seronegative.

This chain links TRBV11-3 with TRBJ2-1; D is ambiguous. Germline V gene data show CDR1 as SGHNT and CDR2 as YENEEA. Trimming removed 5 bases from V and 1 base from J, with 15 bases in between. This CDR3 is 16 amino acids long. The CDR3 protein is CASSPPGLTSYNEQFF. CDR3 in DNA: TGTGCCAGCAGCCCCCCTGGTTTGACTTCCTACAATGAGCAGTTCTTC.

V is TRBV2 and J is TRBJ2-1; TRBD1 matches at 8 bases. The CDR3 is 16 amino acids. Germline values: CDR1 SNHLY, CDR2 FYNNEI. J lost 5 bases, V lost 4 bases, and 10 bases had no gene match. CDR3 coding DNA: TGTGCCAGCAGTGGACAGGGGACTGTTTCGAACAATGAGCAGTTCTTC. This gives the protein CASSGQGTVSNNEQFF.

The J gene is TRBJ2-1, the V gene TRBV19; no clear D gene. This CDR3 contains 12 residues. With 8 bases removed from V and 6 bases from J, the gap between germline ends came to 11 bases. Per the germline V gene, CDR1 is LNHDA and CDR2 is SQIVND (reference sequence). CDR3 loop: CASRGSANEQFF. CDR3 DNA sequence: TGTGCCAGTCGAGGTTCGGCCAATGAGCAGTTCTTC.

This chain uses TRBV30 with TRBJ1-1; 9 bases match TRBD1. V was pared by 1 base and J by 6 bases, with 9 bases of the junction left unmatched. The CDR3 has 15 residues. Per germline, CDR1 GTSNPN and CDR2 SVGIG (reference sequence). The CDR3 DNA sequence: TGTGCCTGGAGTGACCCCGGGACAGGGACGCCTGAAGCTTTCTTT. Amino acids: CAWSDPGTGTPEAFF.

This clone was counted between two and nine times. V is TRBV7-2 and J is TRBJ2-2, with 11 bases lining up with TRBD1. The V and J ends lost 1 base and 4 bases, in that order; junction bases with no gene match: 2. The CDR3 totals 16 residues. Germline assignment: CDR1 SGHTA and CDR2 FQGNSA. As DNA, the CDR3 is TGTGCCAGCAGCTTAGGGACAGGGGGCCCCACCGGGGAGCTGTTTTTT. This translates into CASSLGTGGPTGELFF.

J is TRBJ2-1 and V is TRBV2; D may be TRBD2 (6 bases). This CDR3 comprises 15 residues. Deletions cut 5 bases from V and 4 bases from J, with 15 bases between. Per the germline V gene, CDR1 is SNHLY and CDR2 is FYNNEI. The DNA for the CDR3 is TGTGCCAGCAGTACTAGCTCGCAGTGGTACAATGAGCAGTTCTTC. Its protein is CASSTSSQWYNEQFF.

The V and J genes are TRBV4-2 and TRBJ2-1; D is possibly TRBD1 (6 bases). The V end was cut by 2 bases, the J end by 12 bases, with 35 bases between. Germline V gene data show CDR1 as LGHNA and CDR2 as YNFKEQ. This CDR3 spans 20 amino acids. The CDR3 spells CASSQTATALAQGPILRQFF. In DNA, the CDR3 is TGTGCCAGCAGCCAAACCGCAACGGCCCTAGCCCAGGGGCCGATTCTCCGGCAGTTCTTC.

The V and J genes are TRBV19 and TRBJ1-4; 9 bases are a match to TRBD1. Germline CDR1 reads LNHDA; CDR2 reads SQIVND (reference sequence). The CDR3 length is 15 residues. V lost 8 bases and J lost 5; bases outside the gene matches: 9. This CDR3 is CASQITGTGNEKLFF. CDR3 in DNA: TGTGCCAGTCAGATCACCGGGACAGGGAATGAAAAACTGTTTTTT.

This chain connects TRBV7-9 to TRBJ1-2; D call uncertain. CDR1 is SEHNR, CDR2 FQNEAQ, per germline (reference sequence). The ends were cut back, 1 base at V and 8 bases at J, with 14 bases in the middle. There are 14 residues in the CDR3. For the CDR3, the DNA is TGTGCCAGCAGCTTAGACCCCCCCGGGTGGGGCTACACCTTC. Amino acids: CASSLDPPGWGYTF.